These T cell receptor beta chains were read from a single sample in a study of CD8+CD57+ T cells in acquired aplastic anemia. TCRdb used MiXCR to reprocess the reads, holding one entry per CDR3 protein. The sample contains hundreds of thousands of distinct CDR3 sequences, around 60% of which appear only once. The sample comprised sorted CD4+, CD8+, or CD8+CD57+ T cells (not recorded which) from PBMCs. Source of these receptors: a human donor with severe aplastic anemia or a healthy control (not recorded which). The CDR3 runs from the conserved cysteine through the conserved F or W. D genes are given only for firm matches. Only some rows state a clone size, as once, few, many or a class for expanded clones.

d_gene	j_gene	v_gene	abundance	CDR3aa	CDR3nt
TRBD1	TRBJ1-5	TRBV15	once	CATSRDIERWDRRNQPQHF	TGTGCCACCAGCAGAGATATCGAGCGTTGGGACAGACGCAATCAGCCCCAGCATTTT
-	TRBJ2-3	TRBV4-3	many	CASSQDWARGPDTQYF	TGCGCCAGCAGCCAAGATTGGGCACGGGGTCCCGATACGCAGTATTTT
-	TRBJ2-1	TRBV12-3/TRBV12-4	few	CASSLRSEQFF	TGTGCCAGCAGTTTACGTAGTGAGCAGTTCTTC
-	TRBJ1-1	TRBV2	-	CASRVRGGNTEAFF	TGTGCCAGCAGGGTGCGAGGGGGGAACACTGAAGCTTTCTTT
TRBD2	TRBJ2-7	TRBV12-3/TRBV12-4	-	CASSTGLAVSYEQYF	TGTGCCAGCAGTACTGGACTAGCGGTCTCCTACGAGCAGTACTTC
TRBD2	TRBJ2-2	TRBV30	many	CAWSGEGAGELFF	TGTGCCTGGAGTGGGGAGGGTGCCGGGGAGCTGTTTTTT
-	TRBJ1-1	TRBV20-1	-	CSARDLGQNTEAFF	TGCAGTGCTAGAGATTTGGGGCAGAACACTGAAGCTTTCTTT
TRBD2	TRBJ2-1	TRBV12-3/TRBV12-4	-	CASSPLAGGWNEQFF	TGTGCCAGCAGTCCTCTAGCGGGAGGTTGGAATGAGCAGTTCTTC
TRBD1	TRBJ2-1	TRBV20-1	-	CSARITGGLGDEQFF	TGCAGTGCTAGAATTACAGGGGGCCTAGGAGATGAGCAGTTCTTC
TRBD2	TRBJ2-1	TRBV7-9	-	CASSPSSGGSYNEQFF	TGTGCCAGCAGCCCTAGTAGCGGGGGATCCTACAATGAGCAGTTCTTC
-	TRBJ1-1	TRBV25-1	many	CASSETRGTEAFF	TGTGCCAGCAGTGAGACCAGGGGAACTGAAGCTTTCTTT
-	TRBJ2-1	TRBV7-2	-	CASSLIRAQEQFF	TGTGCCAGCAGCTTAATCAGGGCCCAGGAGCAGTTCTTC
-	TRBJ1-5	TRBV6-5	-	CASSYGGNQPQHF	TGTGCCAGCAGTTATGGCGGCAATCAGCCCCAGCATTTT
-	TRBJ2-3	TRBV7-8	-	CSSSLTYTDTQYF	TGTAGCAGCAGCTTAACTTACACAGATACGCAGTATTTT
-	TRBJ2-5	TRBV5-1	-	CASSSQNQETQYF	TGCGCCAGCAGCTCGCAAAACCAAGAGACCCAGTACTTC
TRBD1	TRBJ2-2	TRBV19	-	CASSPGTETYTGELFF	TGTGCCAGTAGTCCCGGGACAGAAACATACACCGGGGAGCTGTTTTTT
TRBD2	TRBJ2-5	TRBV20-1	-	CSAPTLLAGVKTQYF	TGCAGTGCCCCCACCCTTCTAGCGGGGGTTAAGACCCAGTACTTC
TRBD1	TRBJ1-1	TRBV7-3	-	CASSSLGQGTEAFF	TGTGCCAGCAGCTCATTGGGACAGGGGACTGAAGCTTTCTTT
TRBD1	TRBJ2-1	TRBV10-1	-	CASSNGQGDYNEQFF	TGCGCCAGCAGCAACGGACAGGGGGATTACAATGAGCAGTTCTTC
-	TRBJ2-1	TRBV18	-	CASSPGGFDNEQFF	TGTGCCAGCTCACCAGGAGGGTTTGATAATGAGCAGTTCTTC
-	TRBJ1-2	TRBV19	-	CASSTWTGYTF	TGTGCCAGTAGTACCTGGACGGGCTACACCTTC
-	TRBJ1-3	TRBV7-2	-	CASSPVTPGNTIYF	TGTGCCAGCAGCCCCGTAACTCCTGGAAACACCATATATTTT